A selection of T cell receptor beta chains follows, all from one sample in a study of blood T cell repertoires in COVID-19. The assay was immunoSEQ multiplex PCR, and TCRdb's table has in-frame clones only and misses some. The data show roughly 190,000 clones, with 94% seen just once and approximately 0.69% held by the top ten. The sample consisted of peripheral blood. The origin of the receptors is a man aged 25-45 years with COVID-19, enrolled during active disease. Both conserved end residues are part of each CDR3. D genes are given only for firm matches. Not all rows give a size; the values are once, few, many and, for expanded clones, a class.

>NA|NA|TRBJ1-1|TRBV5-1|19
TGCGCCAGCAGCGGTGGTCGTCAGACAGGCCATTTTTTAAACACTGAAGCTTTCTTT
CASSGGRQTGHFLNTEAFF
>NA|NA|TRBJ1-6|TRBV2|16
TGTGCCAGCAGTGAAATCGGCGGAATTGGTCGGTCACCCCTCCACTTT
CASSEIGGIGRSPLHF
>NA|NA|TRBJ2-5|TRBV4-1|16
TGCGCCAGCAGCCAACCTCGCAGGGGGGCACAAGAGACCCAGTACTTC
CASSQPRRGAQETQYF
>TRBD1|NA|TRBJ1-2|TRBV19|15
TGTGCCAGTAGTATTATGTCTGGACAGGGGAATGGCTACACCTTC
CASSIMSGQGNGYTF
>NA|NA|TRBJ2-2|TRBV24-1|16
TGTGCCACCAGTGATGAAGGGACAACGAACACCGGGGAGCTGTTTTTT
CATSDEGTTNTGELFF
>NA|once|TRBJ1-1|TRBV5-4|14
TGTGCCAGCAGCTTCACCGGGGGGAGCACTGAAGCTTTCTTT
CASSFTGGSTEAFF
>TRBD2|NA|TRBJ2-2|TRBV10-3|16
TGTGCCATCAGTGAACTCGGGGGGGCCTCAGGCGGGGAGCTGTTTTTT
CAISELGGASGGELFF
>NA|NA|TRBJ1-1|TRBV12-2|12
TGTGCAAGTCGCTTAGGGAGACTCGGAGCTTTCTTT
CASRLGRLGAFF
>NA|NA|TRBJ1-6|TRBV11-2|14
TGTGCCAGCAGCTTCAGGAGGGGCCAATCACCCCTCCACTTT
CASSFRRGQSPLHF
>NA|NA|TRBJ2-1|TRBV19|14
TGTGCCAGTAGCGGTCGGGACTCCTACAATGAGCAGTTCTTC
CASSGRDSYNEQFF
>TRBD1|NA|TRBJ1-2|TRBV7-2|15
TGTGCCAGCAGCTGGACAGGGGGCGCCGCCGATGGCTACACCTTC
CASSWTGGAADGYTF
>NA|once|TRBJ2-1|TRBV9|15
TGTGCCAGCAGTTCTCCTCTAAAGGGGATTCCTGAGCAGTTCTTC
CASSSPLKGIPEQFF
>NA|NA|TRBJ2-1|TRBV27|15
TGTGCCAGCAGTTTTTCAGGCTTTTCCTACAATGAGCAGTTCTTC
CASSFSGFSYNEQFF
>NA|NA|TRBJ2-7|TRBV5-5|14
TGTGCCAGCAGCTTGGCCTCGGGCTCCTACGAGCAGTACTTC
CASSLASGSYEQYF